What follows describes a single T cell receptor beta chain. Its cognate antigen is unknown. With constant-segment primers, 5'RACE yielded cDNA libraries of TCR alpha and TCR beta that carried sample barcodes and UMIs. TCRdb reanalysed the 5' RACE reads using MiXCR and keeps one entry per CDR3 protein. This sample has roughly 110,000 distinct CDR3 sequences; approximately 15% occur once, and the top ten carry approximately 28%. This record comes from a study of T-cell memory formation after mild COVID-19. Whole-study results and caveats: Confirmation was lacking for SARS-CoV-2 specificity of second-wave clones that peaked on day 37. Clones shrinking from day 15 to 85 showed even CD4/CD8 mixes; later expanders tilted CD4+. The main location of contracting CD4+ clones was CM and EM, and that of contracting CD8+ clones was EMRA.

The CDR3 sequence is 15 residues long. The ends were cut back, 6 bases at V and 0 bases at J, with 12 bases in the middle. Germline V gene data show CDR1 as ENHRY and CDR2 as SYGVKD. The sequencing input was PBMCs or a T cell subset sorted from them (not recorded which). The receptor's source is an adult woman who had mild COVID-19 (a few samples of this study predate the infection). Cell type and time point are not known. This chain connects TRBV10-3 to TRBJ1-3; D perhaps matches TRBD1 (6 bases). Here the CDR3 DNA reads TGTGCCATCAGCCCGAAGGACAGCTCTGGAAACACCATATATTTT. Translating gives CAISPKDSSGNTIYF.